This is a list of T cell receptor beta chains from one sample in a study of blood T cell repertoires in COVID-19. The repertoire was sequenced with immunoSEQ multiplex PCR; TCRdb's copy has only in-frame clones and lacks some. The data hold about 120,000 clones, with roughly 85% observed a single time. The source material was peripheral blood. These receptors were taken from a woman of 80 years or more with active or convalescent COVID-19. Both conserved end residues are part of each CDR3. The D gene is left open where the match is weak. Clone size is shown for a subset of rows, as once, few, many or a class of expanded clone.

clone size	D gene	J gene	V gene	CDR3 DNA	CDR3 protein
-	TRBD2	TRBJ2-5	TRBV18	TGTGCCAGCTCACCCCGGACTAGCGGGAGTTGGGGAGAGACCCAGTACTTC	CASSPRTSGSWGETQYF
once	TRBD2	TRBJ2-7	TRBV7-6	TGTGCCAGCAGCTTAGGAATAGCGGGAGATTTATACGAGCAGTACTTC	CASSLGIAGDLYEQYF
few	TRBD1	TRBJ1-6	TRBV9	TGTGCCAGCAGCTTAATGGACAGGAATAATTCACCCCTCCACTTT	CASSLMDRNNSPLHF
-	-	TRBJ2-7	TRBV6-8	TGTGCCAGCAGTCAAAAAGCGGTCAGCTCCTACGAGCAGTACTTC	CASSQKAVSSYEQYF
-	-	TRBJ1-1	TRBV5-1	TGCGCCAGCAGCATCTCGGGACACAGGAACACTGAAGCTTTCTTT	CASSISGHRNTEAFF
-	TRBD1	TRBJ2-3	TRBV15	TGTGCCACCAGCAGAAAACAGGGGGCAACGCAGTATTTT	CATSRKQGATQYF
-	TRBD2	TRBJ2-7	TRBV7-2	TGTGCCAGCAGCGGGACTAGCGGGAGGGCCTTCTACGAGCAGTACTTC	CASSGTSGRAFYEQYF
-	-	TRBJ2-3	TRBV18	TGTGCCAGCTCCTGGAGGGGAGCTGGCACAGATACGCAGTATTTT	CASSWRGAGTDTQYF
-	-	TRBJ2-1	TRBV4-3	TGCGCCAGCAGCCGCGTCGGGACACCTTACAATGAGCAGTTCTTC	CASSRVGTPYNEQFF
-	-	TRBJ2-7	TRBV5-1	TGCGCCACAACTAACGGAGGGCGTGATAGTTGGGGCTCCTACGAGCAGTACTTC	CATTNGGRDSWGSYEQYF
-	TRBD1	TRBJ2-3	TRBV30	TGTGCCTGGCGGCCGGGACAGGGGGTTTTCGATACGCAGTATTTT	CAWRPGQGVFDTQYF
-	TRBD2	TRBJ2-3	TRBV7-7	TGTGCCAGCAGCTCCGGACTAGCGGGAGTATCAGATACGCAGTATTTT	CASSSGLAGVSDTQYF
-	TRBD1	TRBJ2-3	TRBV27	TGTGCCAGCAGTTTACGGGACAGGTATCAAGATACGCAGTATTTT	CASSLRDRYQDTQYF
-	-	TRBJ2-7	TRBV14	TGTGCCAGCAGCCAAGGGAGGGCTGCCTACGAGCAGTACTTC	CASSQGRAAYEQYF
few	-	TRBJ2-2	TRBV7-2	TGTGCCAGCAGCTTACGGCAGGGCTACACCGGGGAGCTGTTTTTT	CASSLRQGYTGELFF
-	TRBD2	TRBJ2-1	TRBV25-1	TGTGCCAGCAGTGATCCGGGACTAGCGTCGAATGAGCAGTTCTTC	CASSDPGLASNEQFF
-	-	TRBJ2-3	TRBV15	TGTGCCACCAGCAGAATCCTCGGCGGGGGCACAGATACGCAGTATTTT	CATSRILGGGTDTQYF
once	TRBD1	TRBJ2-7	TRBV24-1	TGTGCCACCAGTGACCCACAGGGGTACGAGCAGTACTTC	CATSDPQGYEQYF
-	TRBD1	TRBJ2-7	TRBV10-3	TGTGCCATCAGTGATACGGGGACAGGGGGCTCCTACGAGCAGTACTTC	CAISDTGTGGSYEQYF
-	-	TRBJ2-4	TRBV2	TGTGCCAGCAGCGGGCCCGACAGGCCCCATCTTGAAAACATTCAGTACTTC	CASSGPDRPHLENIQYF
-	TRBD2	TRBJ2-3	TRBV10-1	TGCGCCAGCAGTGAGTCGGGAGTAGCGGGATCAGATACGCAGTATTTT	CASSESGVAGSDTQYF
-	-	TRBJ2-1	TRBV29-1	TGCAGCGTTACGACAGGCCGCTGGGATGAGCAGTTCTTC	CSVTTGRWDEQFF
-	TRBD2	TRBJ2-5	TRBV7-9	TGTGCCAGCAGCTTAGGACTAGCTCAAGAGACCCAGTACTTC	CASSLGLAQETQYF
-	-	TRBJ1-3	TRBV7-2	TGTGCCAGCAGCTTAGACATGGTCACTGGAAACACCATATATTTT	CASSLDMVTGNTIYF
few	-	TRBJ1-2	TRBV5-4	TGTGCCAGCAGCCGGCCGGCGGTTTCTGGTGGCTACACCTTC	CASSRPAVSGGYTF
-	-	TRBJ1-6	TRBV5-1	TGCGCCAGCAGCTTGAGGGAAGAGGGTAATTCACCCCTCCACTTT	CASSLREEGNSPLHF
-	-	TRBJ2-1	TRBV21-1	TGTGCCAGCAGCAAAGTTCGCCACAGCCCCTACAATGAGCAGTTCTTC	CASSKVRHSPYNEQFF
-	-	TRBJ1-6	TRBV6-5	TGTGCCAGCAGTTACGGGCGCCACTTTAATTCACCCCTCCACTTT	CASSYGRHFNSPLHF
few	TRBD1	TRBJ2-7	TRBV15	TGTGCCACCAGCAGACGGACAGGGGGGTTTGAGCAGTACTTC	CATSRRTGGFEQYF
-	-	TRBJ1-5	TRBV2	TGTGCCAGCAGTGAAGCGCGCCCTGATCAGCCCCAGCATTTT	CASSEARPDQPQHF
-	TRBD1	TRBJ1-5	TRBV7-7	TGTGCTAGCAGCTTAGTTCTGCAGGGGGCTGGCGATCAGCCCCAGCATTTT	CASSLVLQGAGDQPQHF
-	-	TRBJ2-1	TRBV5-4	TGTGCCAGCAGCTTGTACGTAAGCGGCAATGAGCAGTTCTTC	CASSLYVSGNEQFF
-	TRBD2	TRBJ2-5	TRBV10-3	TGTGCCATCAGTCTAGCGGGAGAGGAAGAGACCCAGTACTTC	CAISLAGEEETQYF
-	-	TRBJ1-3	TRBV27	TGTGCCAGCAGTTTAACTGGGGCCGCGTGGAACACCATATATTTT	CASSLTGAAWNTIYF
-	-	TRBJ1-1	TRBV5-1	TGCGCCAGCAGCCCGGGACAACCCTCATCTGAAGCTTTCTTT	CASSPGQPSSEAFF
-	TRBD2	TRBJ2-1	TRBV18	TGTGCCAGCTCACCACCGAGACTAGCGGGAATCAATGAGCAGTTCTTC	CASSPPRLAGINEQFF
few	-	TRBJ1-3	TRBV11-2	TGTGCCAGCAGCTCACCGGGACACTTCTCTGGAAACACCATATATTTT	CASSSPGHFSGNTIYF
-	TRBD2	TRBJ2-2	TRBV29-1	TGCAGCGTCCGACTAGCGGGAGCGTACACCGGGGAGCTGTTTTTT	CSVRLAGAYTGELFF
-	TRBD1	TRBJ2-5	TRBV28	TGTGCCAGCAGTTTCTCGGGGACAGGGGGTGAGACCCAGTACTTC	CASSFSGTGGETQYF
few	TRBD1	TRBJ2-3	TRBV27	TGTGCCAGCAGCGAGGACAGGAGTCGAACAGATACGCAGTATTTT	CASSEDRSRTDTQYF
-	-	TRBJ2-4	TRBV4-1	TGCGCCAGCAGCCAAGATGAAGTAACAGGGGCCAAAAACATTCAGTACTTC	CASSQDEVTGAKNIQYF
-	-	TRBJ2-5	TRBV2	TGTGCCAGCAGCACCCAGCAGGGTCAAGAGACCCAGTACTTC	CASSTQQGQETQYF
-	-	TRBJ1-5	TRBV19	TGTGCCAGTAGTCCCGGGGAGCACCGGGGACAGCCCCAGCATTTT	CASSPGEHRGQPQHF
-	-	TRBJ1-5	TRBV3-1/TRBV3-2	TGTGCCAGCAGCCAAGGGAGAGGGCCCCAGCATTTT	CASSQGRGPQHF
few	-	TRBJ1-1	TRBV12-3/TRBV12-4	TGTGCCAGCAGTTTAGTCTGGAACACTGAAGCTTTCTTT	CASSLVWNTEAFF